This entry lists 30 T cell receptor beta chains sequenced from one sample in a study of T cells in Graves' hyperthyroidism and ophthalmopathy. TCR beta CDR3 regions were amplified from RNA. The study used the HTBI primer set for a first-round RT-PCR of the TCR CDR3. TCRdb ran MiXCR on the multiplex PCR reads and lists one entry per CDR3 protein. This sample has approximately 350,000 distinct CDR3 sequences, with roughly 15% found just once. Sequencing input: blood. Source of these receptors: a woman aged 60-75 years with Graves' ophthalmopathy.

CDR3 residues: CASSLGGGQTNTGELFF. The CDR3 DNA reads as TGTGCCAGCAGCTTAGGAGGCGGACAGACGAACACCGGGGAGCTGTTTTTT. The V and J genes are TRBV7-9 and TRBJ2-2; TRBD1 might be the D (6 bases). Trimming cost V 1 base and J 0 bases, with 12 bases left between them. The CDR3 is made up of 17 amino acids. Germline CDR1 is SEHNR and CDR2 is FQNEAQ (reference sequence). The full variable domain, completed using reference TRBV7-9 and TRBJ2-2, is DTGVSQNPRHKITKRGQNVTFRCDPISEHNRLYWYRQTLGQGPEFLTYFQNEAQLEKSRLLSDRFSAERPKGSFSTLEIQRTEQGDSAMYLCASSLGGGQTNTGELFFGEGSRLTVL.

This clonotype was recorded at least ten times. V is TRBV6-5 and J is TRBJ1-5; no clear D. CDR1 is MNHEY and CDR2 is SVGAGI in the germline V gene. V was trimmed by 0 bases and J by 7 bases, leaving 7 bases between them. The CDR3 totals 13 residues. CDR3 sequence (DNA): TGTGCCAGCAGTTACTCGAGAGGGCAGCCCCAGCATTTT. The encoded protein is CASSYSRGQPQHF.

This clonotype was recorded at least ten times. The J gene is TRBJ2-7, the V gene TRBV11-2; no clear D. This CDR3 is built from 18 residues. The V gene's germline CDR1 is SGHAT and CDR2 FQNNGV. V lost 5 bases to trimming and J lost 3 bases, with 26 bases between them. Here the CDR3 reads CASSLRGPPDPLYYEQYF. In DNA form, the CDR3 reads TGTGCCAGCAGCCTTCGAGGTCCCCCGGACCCGCTCTACTACGAGCAGTACTTC.

This clonotype was found many times. This chain connects TRBV12-3 or TRBV12-4 to TRBJ2-5, with D perhaps matching TRBD2 (6 bases). The germline V and J ends were trimmed by 5 bases and 9 bases, with 19 bases remaining between them. The CDR3 totals 14 residues. CDR3 in amino acids: CASSLRTTQSAQYF. In DNA, the CDR3 is TGTGCCAGCAGTCTCAGGACTACCCAGTCGGCCCAGTACTTC.

This clonotype was recorded many times. J is TRBJ2-5 and V is TRBV28; D is tentatively TRBD1 or TRBD2 (5 bases each). With 5 bases removed from V and 1 base from J, the gap between germline ends came to 11 bases. Germline V gene data show CDR1 as MDHEN and CDR2 as SYDVKM. The CDR3 covers 14 residues. CDR3 region: CASSGGKGQETQYF. In nucleotides, the CDR3 is TGTGCCAGCAGTGGGGGAAAGGGCCAAGAGACCCAGTACTTC.

This clonotype was detected many times. The rearrangement links TRBV20-1 to TRBJ1-5; 10 nucleotides line up with TRBD1. The CDR3 runs to 14 residues. Trimming took 5 bases from V and 6 from J; bases not matched to a gene: 7. Germline V lookup: CDR1 DFQATT, CDR2 SNEGSKA (reference sequence). The CDR3 loop is CSALQGQGFQPQHF. In DNA form, the CDR3 reads TGCAGTGCTCTCCAGGGACAGGGGTTTCAGCCCCAGCATTTT.

This chain connects TRBV28 to TRBJ1-1, with unresolved D. The germline V gene encodes CDR1 MDHEN and CDR2 SYDVKM. Between the trimmed V and J ends, which lost 6 bases and 4 bases, there was a span of 15 bases. The CDR3 loop spans 14 amino acids. CDR3 in DNA: TGTGCCAGCAGCTCTCAGATGGGGAGCACTGAAGCTTTCTTT. Translated, it gives CASSSQMGSTEAFF.

This clonotype appeared a few times. V is TRBV28 and J is TRBJ2-1, with 9 bases aligning to TRBD1. Germline V gene lookup returns CDR1 MDHEN and CDR2 SYDVKM. The CDR3 is made up of 15 amino acids. Germline trimming cut 8 bases from V and 0 bases from J; bases unmatched to any gene: 5. The CDR3 loop is CASDRGTVSYNEQFF. In nucleotides, the CDR3 is TGTGCCAGCGACAGGGGGACAGTCTCCTACAATGAGCAGTTCTTC.

The chain uses TRBV3-1 and TRBJ2-1; possibly TRBD1 for D (5 bases). Germline assignment: CDR1 LGHDT and CDR2 YNNKEL (reference sequence). This CDR3 has 14 amino acids. V was clipped by 6 bases and J by 4 bases, with 13 bases between them. In DNA, the CDR3 is TGTGCCAGCAGGGGGCCGGGCGGTTACAATGAGCAGTTCTTC. Translating gives CASRGPGGYNEQFF.

This clonotype was observed many times. The gene calls are TRBV6-2 or TRBV6-3 and TRBJ1-1, with D possibly being TRBD1 (6 bases). CDR1 and CDR2 from the germline V gene are MNHEY and SVGEGT. The V end lost 5 bases, the J end lost 11 bases, and 18 bases lay between the germline ends. The CDR3 totals 13 residues. The CDR3 protein is CASSRQVDGVAFF. The CDR3 DNA sequence: TGTGCCAGCAGTCGACAGGTGGATGGAGTCGCTTTCTTT.

Comments on this clonotype: The junction departs from germline at one end; a sequencing error may be responsible. The chain employs TRBV7-7 and TRBJ2-4, with D perhaps TRBD1 (6 bases). The germline CDR1 and CDR2 sequences are SSHAT and FNYEAQ (reference sequence). CDR3 length equals 16 residues. Here the CDR3 reads CASSLVWGLAKNIQYF. The CDR3 DNA is TGTGCTAGCAGCTTAGTGTGGGGGCTGGCCAAAAACATTCAGTACTTC.

There are a few counts of this clonotype. This chain links TRBV24-1 with TRBJ2-1; TRBD2 matches 9 bases. The V gene end was trimmed by 4 bases and the J gene end by 8 bases; junction bases not matched to a gene: 5. Germline CDR1 is KGHDR and CDR2 is SFDVKD. The CDR3 totals 14 residues. The chain's CDR3 is CATSDQGGGDEQFF. DNA for the CDR3: TGTGCCACCAGTGACCAAGGCGGGGGGGATGAGCAGTTCTTC.

This clonotype was found many times. This chain connects TRBV28 to TRBJ2-7, with 14 positions matching TRBD2. Germline assignment: CDR1 MDHEN and CDR2 SYDVKM. This CDR3 has 16 residues. V shed 6 bases, J shed 5 bases, and the junction held 9 bases outside the gene matches. This chain's CDR3 is CASRTGLAGGQDEQYF. In DNA, the CDR3 is TGTGCCAGCAGAACCGGACTAGCGGGAGGTCAAGACGAGCAGTACTTC.

This chain links TRBV29-1 with TRBJ2-3; either TRBD1 or TRBD2 may supply D (6 bases each). Germline CDR1 SQVTM, CDR2 ANQGSEA. V gave up 6 bases and J gave up 1 base, with 8 bases separating them. The CDR3 has 12 amino acids. The chain's CDR3 is CSVGGGTDTQYF. The CDR3 DNA follows: TGCAGCGTGGGGGGCGGCACAGATACGCAGTATTTT.

This clonotype was detected ten times or more. CDR3 DNA sequence: TGCAGTGCCCCCTGGGGGTTTGGGGAGCTGTTTTTT. Residues: CSAPWGFGELFF. The chain joins TRBV20-1 to TRBJ2-2; D may correspond to TRBD1 or TRBD2 (5 bases each). CDR1 and CDR2 (germline): DFQATT, SNEGSKA (reference sequence). This CDR3 is built from 12 residues. Trimming pared 6 bases from V and 8 bases from J, leaving 13 bases between.

This clonotype was recorded a few times. V usage is TRBV19 and J usage is TRBJ2-1; 7 positions match TRBD2. Trimming took 3 bases from V and 3 from J; bases not matched to a gene: 8. The CDR3 is made up of 16 amino acids. Per germline, CDR1 LNHDA and CDR2 SQIVND (reference sequence). The CDR3 spells CASSIVRLAGYNEQFF. Here the CDR3 DNA reads TGTGCCAGTAGTATCGTCCGACTAGCAGGCTACAATGAGCAGTTCTTC.

V is TRBV6-1 and J is TRBJ1-3; D is uncertain. The CDR3 extends over 14 amino acids. Germline assignment: CDR1 MNHNS and CDR2 SASEGT. With 3 bases removed from V and 5 bases from J, the gap between germline ends came to 11 bases. CDR3 sequence reads: CASSDSGGRNTIYF. The CDR3 DNA reads as TGTGCCAGCAGTGATAGCGGCGGAAGAAACACCATATATTTT.

At least ten counts were recorded for this clonotype. The chain is built from TRBV27 and TRBJ2-7; D is unclear. Germline V gene lookup returns CDR1 MNHEY and CDR2 SMNVEV (reference sequence). Trimming removed 10 bases at V and 6 bases at J, with 7 bases between. The CDR3 consists of 9 residues. This CDR3 reads CATEGEQYF. CDR3 nucleotides: TGTGCCACCGAAGGCGAGCAGTACTTC.

Many counts were recorded for this clonotype. V usage is TRBV27 and J usage is TRBJ2-7, with 12 bases identical to TRBD2. With 5 bases clipped from V and 3 bases from J, the junction kept 5 bases outside the gene matches. The germline CDR1 and CDR2 sequences are MNHEY and SMNVEV (reference sequence). This CDR3 is built from 15 residues. The CDR3 DNA sequence: TGTGCCAGCAGTCCTTTGACTAGCGGGAGCTACGAGCAGTACTTC. Its protein is CASSPLTSGSYEQYF.

This clonotype was seen many times. V usage is TRBV2 and J usage is TRBJ2-7; D possibly uses TRBD1 or TRBD2 (5 bases each). V was shortened by 10 bases and J by 7 bases, with 17 bases between the two germline ends. This CDR3 region has 12 residues. Germline values: CDR1 SNHLY, CDR2 FYNNEI. CDR3 residues: CATLTGQREQYF. The CDR3 DNA sequence: TGTGCCACCTTGACGGGGCAAAGGGAGCAGTACTTC.

This clonotype appeared many times. The rearrangement links TRBV28 to TRBJ2-1; a possible D gene is TRBD2 (6 bases). The CDR3 covers 15 residues. Germline assignment: CDR1 MDHEN and CDR2 SYDVKM. V was shortened by 6 bases and J by 7 bases, with 19 bases between the two germline ends. The CDR3 nucleotides are TGTGCCAGCAGCCAAGGAGGGAGCCCCGGTAATGAGCAGTTCTTC. It yields the protein CASSQGGSPGNEQFF.

This clonotype has a count of ten or more. The J gene is TRBJ1-4, the V gene TRBV11-2; no firm D call. The germline gives CDR1 SGHAT, CDR2 FQNNGV. The V and J ends lost 5 bases and 6 bases respectively, with 19 bases between them. This CDR3 comprises 16 residues. The CDR3 nucleotides are TGTGCCAGCAGCCGAAGGAAAGCGGGCGTAGATGAAAAACTGTTTTTT. Translated: CASSRRKAGVDEKLFF.

Only a few counts were recorded for this clonotype. The chain combines TRBV19 with TRBJ1-2; D not resolved. The length of the CDR3 is 14 residues. V was cut by 7 bases and J by 2 bases, with 14 bases left in between. Germline CDR1 LNHDA, CDR2 SQIVND (reference sequence). The DNA for the CDR3 is TGTGCCAGTACCACTGGGGTCAGAAACTATGGCTACACCTTC. Residues: CASTTGVRNYGYTF. Full variable domain (outside the CDR3, taken from reference TRBV19 and TRBJ1-2): DGGITQSPKYLFRKEGQNVTLSCEQNLNHDAMYWYRQDPGQGLRLIYYSQIVNDFQKGDIAEGYSVSREKKESFPLTVTSAQKNPTAFYLCASTTGVRNYGYTFGSGTRLTVV.

This clonotype was seen repeatedly, ten times or more. The chain links TRBV6-1 to TRBJ2-1; D may be TRBD1 (6 bases). The germline V gene has CDR1 MNHNS and CDR2 SASEGT. The ends were cut back, 7 bases at V and 9 bases at J, with 19 bases in the middle. There are 14 residues in the CDR3. The CDR3 DNA is TGTGCCAGCAATCCTCCCCCCTACAGGGTTGAGCAGTTCTTC. The encoded protein is CASNPPPYRVEQFF.

This clonotype was seen ten or more times. This rearrangement joins TRBV18 to TRBJ2-7; the D gene is possibly TRBD1 (5 bases). The CDR3 runs to 14 residues. Trimming removed 0 bases at V and 6 bases at J, with 12 bases between. The V gene's germline CDR1 is KGHSH and CDR2 LQKENI. Here the CDR3 DNA reads TGTGCCAGCTCACCACCGGGGCCCGGTTCCGAGCAGTACTTC. This sequence encodes CASSPPGPGSEQYF.

This clonotype was detected once. A read error may explain this, as a much larger clone is one base away. The V call is TRBV28, the J call TRBJ2-5; 11 bases agree with TRBD1. The CDR3 covers 15 residues. Trimming removed 5 bases from V and 8 bases from J; junction bases left unmatched: 10. Germline CDR1 reads MDHEN; CDR2 reads SYDVKM. CDR3: CASSKRTGGLDTQYF. The DNA of the CDR3 is TGTGCCAGCAGTAAAAGGACAGGGGGCCTTGATACCCAGTACTTC.

The chain carries TRBV4-1 and TRBJ1-4; D unclear. The CDR3 is 14 residues long. The V end was cut by 0 bases, the J end by 5 bases, with 7 bases between. Germline CDR1 reads MGHRA; CDR2 reads YSYEKL. The CDR3 region is CASSQDPRNEKLFF. The DNA for the CDR3 is TGCGCCAGCAGCCAAGATCCTAGAAATGAAAAACTGTTTTTT.

This clonotype was detected ten times or more. The chain couples TRBV7-3 to TRBJ2-5, with D maybe TRBD1 (6 bases). Germline V gene lookup returns CDR1 SGHTA and CDR2 FQGTGA. The V end was cut by 4 bases, the J end by 2 bases, with 8 bases between. This CDR3 is 13 amino acids long. As DNA, the CDR3 is TGTGCCAGCAGCTCGACAGGTCAAGAGACCCAGTACTTC. Encoded protein: CASSSTGQETQYF.

This clonotype showed up just a few times. The chain couples TRBV6-1 to TRBJ2-1; D tentatively reads TRBD1 or TRBD2 (6 bases each). Per germline, CDR1 MNHNS and CDR2 SASEGT. The CDR3 is 16 amino acids. The V gene lost 6 bases and the J gene lost 8 bases, with 23 bases spanning the gap. CDR3 protein: CASSWTVGAGSDEQFF. DNA of the CDR3: TGTGCCAGCAGCTGGACAGTAGGAGCGGGTAGTGATGAGCAGTTCTTC.

This clonotype was found many times. The J gene is TRBJ1-4, the V gene TRBV28; TRBD1 matches at 7 bases. The CDR3 loop spans 14 amino acids. The trim removed 5 bases at V and 3 bases at J, leaving 3 bases unmatched. In germline, CDR1 is MDHEN, CDR2 SYDVKM. Written as DNA, the CDR3 is TGTGCCAGCAGTCCGGGACAGCCTAATGAAAAACTGTTTTTT. Residues: CASSPGQPNEKLFF.